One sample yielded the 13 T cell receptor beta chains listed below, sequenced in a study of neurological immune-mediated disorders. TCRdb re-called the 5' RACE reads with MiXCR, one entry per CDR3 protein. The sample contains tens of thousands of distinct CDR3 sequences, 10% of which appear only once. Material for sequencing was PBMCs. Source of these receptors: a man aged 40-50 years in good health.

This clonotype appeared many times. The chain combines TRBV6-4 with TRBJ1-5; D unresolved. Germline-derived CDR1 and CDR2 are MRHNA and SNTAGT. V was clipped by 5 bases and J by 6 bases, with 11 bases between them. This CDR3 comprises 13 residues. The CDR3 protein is CASSSGDGQPQHF. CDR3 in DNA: TGTGCCAGCAGTTCTGGGGATGGTCAGCCCCAGCATTTT.

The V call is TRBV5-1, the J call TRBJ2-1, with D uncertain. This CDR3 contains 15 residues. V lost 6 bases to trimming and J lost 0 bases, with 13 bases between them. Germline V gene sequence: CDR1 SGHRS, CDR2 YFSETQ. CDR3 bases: TGCGCCAGCACCTACCAGGCTAGCTCCTACAATGAGCAGTTCTTC. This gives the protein CASTYQASSYNEQFF.

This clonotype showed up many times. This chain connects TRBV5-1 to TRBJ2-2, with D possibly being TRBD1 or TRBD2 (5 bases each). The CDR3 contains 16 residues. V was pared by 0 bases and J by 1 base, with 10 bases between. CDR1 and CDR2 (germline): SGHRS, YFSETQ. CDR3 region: CASSLEAGRNTGELFF. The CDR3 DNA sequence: TGCGCCAGCAGCTTGGAGGCAGGGAGGAACACCGGGGAGCTGTTTTTT. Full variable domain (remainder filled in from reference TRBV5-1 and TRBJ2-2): KAGVTQTPRYLIKTRGQQVTLSCSPISGHRSVSWYQQTPGQGLQFLFEYFSETQRNKGNFPGRFSGRQFSNSRSEMNVSTLELGDSALYLCASSLEAGRNTGELFFGEGSRLTVL.

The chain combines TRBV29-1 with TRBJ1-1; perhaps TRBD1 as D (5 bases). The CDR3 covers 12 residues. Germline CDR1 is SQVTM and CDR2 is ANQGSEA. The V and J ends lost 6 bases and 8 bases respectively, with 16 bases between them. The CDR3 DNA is TGCAGCGTCCATGGGGGGTTTTTGGAAGCTTTCTTT. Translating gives CSVHGGFLEAFF.

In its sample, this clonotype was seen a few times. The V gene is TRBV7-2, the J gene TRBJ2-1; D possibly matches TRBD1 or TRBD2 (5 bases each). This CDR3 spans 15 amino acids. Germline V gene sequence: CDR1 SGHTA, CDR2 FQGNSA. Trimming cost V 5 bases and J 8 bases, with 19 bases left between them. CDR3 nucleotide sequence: TGTGCCAGCAGCCCCCCGGGCGAGGGGCGGGATGAGCAGTTCTTC. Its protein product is CASSPPGEGRDEQFF.

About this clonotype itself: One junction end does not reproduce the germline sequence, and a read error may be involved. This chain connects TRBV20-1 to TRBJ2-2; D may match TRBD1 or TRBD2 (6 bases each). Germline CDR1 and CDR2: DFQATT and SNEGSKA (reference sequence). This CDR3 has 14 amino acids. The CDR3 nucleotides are TGCAGTGCTATTGGAGGGGGAAGTACCGGGGATCTGTTTTTT. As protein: CSAIGGGSTGDLFF.

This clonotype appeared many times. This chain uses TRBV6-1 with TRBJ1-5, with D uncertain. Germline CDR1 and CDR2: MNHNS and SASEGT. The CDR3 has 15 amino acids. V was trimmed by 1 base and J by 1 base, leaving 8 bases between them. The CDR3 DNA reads TGTGCCAGCAGTGAAGGGACGTTGAGCAATCAGCCCCAGCATTTT. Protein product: CASSEGTLSNQPQHF.

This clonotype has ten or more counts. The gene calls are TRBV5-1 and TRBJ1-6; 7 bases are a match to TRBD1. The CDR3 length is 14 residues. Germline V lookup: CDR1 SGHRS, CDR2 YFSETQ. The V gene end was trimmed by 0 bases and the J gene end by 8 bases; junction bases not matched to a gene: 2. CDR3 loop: CASSLGQGDSPLHF. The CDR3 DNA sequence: TGCGCCAGCAGCTTGGGACAGGGTGATTCACCCCTCCACTTT.

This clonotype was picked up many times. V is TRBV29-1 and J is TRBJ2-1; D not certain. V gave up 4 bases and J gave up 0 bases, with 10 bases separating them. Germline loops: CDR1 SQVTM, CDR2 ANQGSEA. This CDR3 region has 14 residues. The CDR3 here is CSVGERSSYNEQFF. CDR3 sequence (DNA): TGCAGCGTTGGAGAGCGAAGCTCCTACAATGAGCAGTTCTTC.

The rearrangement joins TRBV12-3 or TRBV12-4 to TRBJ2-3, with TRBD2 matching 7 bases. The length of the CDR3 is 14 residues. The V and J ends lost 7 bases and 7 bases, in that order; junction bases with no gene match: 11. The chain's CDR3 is CASTLSGDPYTQYF. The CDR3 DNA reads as TGTGCCAGCACCCTAAGCGGGGACCCTTATACGCAGTATTTT.

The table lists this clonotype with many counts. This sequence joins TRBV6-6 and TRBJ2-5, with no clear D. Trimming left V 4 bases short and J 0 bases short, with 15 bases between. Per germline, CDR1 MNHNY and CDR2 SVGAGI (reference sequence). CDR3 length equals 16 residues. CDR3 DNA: TGTGCCAGCAGTTGGGGTCCATCGACATACCAAGAGACCCAGTACTTC. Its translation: CASSWGPSTYQETQYF.

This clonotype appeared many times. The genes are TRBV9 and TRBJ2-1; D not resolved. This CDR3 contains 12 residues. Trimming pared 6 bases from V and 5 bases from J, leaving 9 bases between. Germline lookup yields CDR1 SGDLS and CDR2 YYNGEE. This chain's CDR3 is CASNGGNNEQFF. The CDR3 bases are TGTGCCAGCAATGGCGGCAACAATGAGCAGTTCTTC.

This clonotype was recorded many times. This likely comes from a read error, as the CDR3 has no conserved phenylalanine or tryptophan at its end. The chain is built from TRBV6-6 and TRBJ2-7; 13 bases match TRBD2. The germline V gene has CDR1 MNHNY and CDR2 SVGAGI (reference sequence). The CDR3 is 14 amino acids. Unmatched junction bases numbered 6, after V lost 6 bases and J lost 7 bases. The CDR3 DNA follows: TGTGCCAGCAGCTTACTAGCGGGAGGGGGAGAGCAGTACTTA. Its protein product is CASSLLAGGGEQYL.